The 19 T cell receptor beta chains below were found in one sample sequenced in a study of response to subunit inactivated influenza vaccine. TCRdb recomputed calls from the RT-PCR reads with MiXCR, one row per CDR3 protein. The sample has 700,000 to 800,000 distinct CDR3 sequences; 15% to 20% are singletons. The specimen was PBMCs from blood, collected about 5 days after vaccination. These receptors were obtained from a man aged 45-60 years who received an inactivated influenza vaccine.

This chain links TRBV7-9 with TRBJ1-2; D remains ambiguous. With 6 bases removed from V and 6 bases from J, the gap between germline ends came to 11 bases. Per the germline V gene, CDR1 is SEHNR and CDR2 is FQNEAQ (reference sequence). This CDR3 spans 12 amino acids. The CDR3: CASSFWPNGYTF. The CDR3 DNA sequence: TGTGCCAGCAGTTTCTGGCCGAATGGCTACACCTTC.

The table lists this clonotype with a few counts. The V gene is TRBV7-8, the J gene TRBJ1-5; TRBD1 is a possible D gene (5 bases). The CDR3 has 14 residues. Trimming took off 1 base at V and 4 bases at J, with 8 bases between the two ends. Germline values: CDR1 SGHVS, CDR2 FQNEAQ. CDR3 nucleotide sequence: TGTGCCAGCAGCTTAGGGGGGAAGAATCAGCCCCAGCATTTT. As protein: CASSLGGKNQPQHF.

This clonotype was seen only a few times. The rearrangement uses TRBV6-5 and TRBJ2-1; D is ambiguous. Germline lookup yields CDR1 MNHEY and CDR2 SVGAGI. V gave up 11 bases and J gave up 9 bases, with 17 bases separating them. There are 12 residues in the CDR3. The CDR3 DNA reads TGTGCCGGTAGCAAAAGGGATGGTGAGCAGTTCTTC. This translates into CAGSKRDGEQFF.

The rearrangement uses TRBV4-3 and TRBJ2-2, with D unclear. Germline CDR1 reads LGHNA; CDR2 reads YSLEER. Trimming removed 0 bases from V and 7 bases from J, with 6 bases in between. The CDR3 has 13 amino acids. CDR3 in amino acids: CASSQEGYGELFF. The CDR3 coding sequence is TGCGCCAGCAGCCAAGAAGGGTACGGGGAGCTGTTTTTT.

This clonotype was detected a few times. The chain recombines TRBV6-1 with TRBJ1-4, with TRBD1 as a possible D gene (6 bases). The CDR3 is made up of 16 amino acids. Trimming stripped 5 bases from V and 1 base from J, with 14 bases between. The germline V gene encodes CDR1 MNHNS and CDR2 SASEGT. CDR3 in DNA: TGTGCCAGCAGTCAGGGACACCTCGGAACTAATGAAAAACTGTTTTTT. Amino acids: CASSQGHLGTNEKLFF.

This clonotype was found a few times. The chain joins TRBV5-1 to TRBJ2-5; D gene ambiguous. This CDR3 is built from 14 residues. Trimming left V 0 bases short and J 2 bases short, with 8 bases between. Germline-derived CDR1 and CDR2 are SGHRS and YFSETQ. The CDR3 bases are TGCGCCAGCAGCTTGGCCAACGGGCAAGAGACCCAGTACTTC. Residues: CASSLANGQETQYF.

The chain carries TRBV5-6 and TRBJ2-7; 7 bases are shared with TRBD1. From germline, CDR1 is SGHDT and CDR2 YYEEEE. This CDR3 is built from 17 residues. After removal of 4 bases from V and 6 bases from J, the junction contained 19 bases not matched to a gene. CDR3 coding DNA: TGTGCCAGCAGCCCGGGACAGAGTATCGTCCGGGGTGGCGAGCAGTACTTC. Translation: CASSPGQSIVRGGEQYF. Full variable domain (outside the CDR3, taken from reference TRBV5-6 and TRBJ2-7): DAGVTQSPTHLIKTRGQQVTLRCSPKSGHDTVSWYQQALGQGPQFIFQYYEEEERQRGNFPDRFSGHQFPNYSSELNVNALLLGDSALYLCASSPGQSIVRGGEQYFGPGTRLTVT.

This clonotype has a handful of counts. The rearrangement uses TRBV5-1 and TRBJ2-2; 10 nucleotides match TRBD1. CDR3 length: 15 residues. Per germline, CDR1 SGHRS and CDR2 YFSETQ. Losses at the gene ends were 3 bases for V and 8 bases for J; bases not matched to a gene: 7. The CDR3 sequence is CASSSGTGERGELFF. CDR3 DNA: TGCGCCAGCAGCTCCGGGACAGGGGAGAGAGGGGAGCTGTTTTTT.

This sequence joins TRBV20-1 and TRBJ2-7; TRBD1 matches 11 bases. The ends lost 1 base at V and 6 bases at J; junction bases unmatched: 8. Germline V gene sequence: CDR1 DFQATT, CDR2 SNEGSKA (reference sequence). The CDR3 contains 15 residues. CDR3 loop: CSARVRTGGVGEQYF. The CDR3, as DNA: TGCAGTGCTAGAGTTAGGACAGGGGGCGTGGGCGAGCAGTACTTC.

The chain couples TRBV7-2 to TRBJ2-1; TRBD1 aligns across 9 bases. Germline V gene sequence: CDR1 SGHTA, CDR2 FQGNSA. The CDR3 length is 16 residues. V dropped 0 bases and J dropped 2; count of bases not matched to a gene: 2. CDR3 coding DNA: TGTGCCAGCAGCTTAGCCGGGACAGGGCCCTACAATGAGCAGTTCTTC. Encoded protein: CASSLAGTGPYNEQFF.

V is TRBV20-1 and J is TRBJ2-7; a weak D match, TRBD2 (7 bases). The CDR3 totals 12 residues. Per the germline V gene, CDR1 is DFQATT and CDR2 is SNEGSKA (reference sequence). The DNA for the CDR3 is TGCCGAGGGGGAGGGTACGGTCACGAGCAGTACTTC. Translated: CRGGGYGHEQYF.

The gene calls are TRBV20-1 and TRBJ1-1, with a weak D call TRBD1 (5 bases). The germline CDR1 and CDR2 sequences are DFQATT and SNEGSKA (reference sequence). The CDR3 loop spans 15 amino acids. Trimming pared 1 base from V and 0 bases from J, leaving 12 bases between. The CDR3 sequence is CSARVGGSMNTEAFF. DNA of the CDR3: TGCAGTGCTAGAGTGGGGGGGTCTATGAACACTGAAGCTTTCTTT.

This clonotype was seen many times. The rearrangement links TRBV12-3 or TRBV12-4 to TRBJ2-2; 9 bases match TRBD1. J was trimmed by 5 bases and V by 7 bases; bases with no gene match: 8. CDR3 length: 15 amino acids. Written as DNA, the CDR3 is TGTGCCAGCAACCCCGGGACAGGGAGTACCGGGGAGCTGTTTTTT. Amino acid sequence: CASNPGTGSTGELFF.

This clonotype was seen ten or more times. This chain uses TRBV10-3 with TRBJ1-2; TRBD1 agrees at 7 bases. Trimming removed 2 bases from V and 4 bases from J; junction bases left unmatched: 7. Germline V gives CDR1 ENHRY, CDR2 SYGVKD. The CDR3 is 15 residues long. In DNA form, the CDR3 reads TGTGCCATCAGTGAGGAATTTCAGGGGGGCTATGGCTACACCTTC. It specifies CAISEEFQGGYGYTF.

This clonotype was counted a single time. The chain uses TRBV3-1 and TRBJ1-3; D not resolved. V shed 1 base and J shed 1 base, with 5 bases lying between them. This CDR3 contains 14 residues. Germline V CDR1 and CDR2: LGHDT, YNNKEL (reference sequence). The CDR3 sequence is CASSQAVSGNTIYF. In nucleotides, the CDR3 is TGTGCCAGCAGCCAAGCCGTGTCTGGAAACACCATATATTTT.

This clonotype was seen a few times. The chain has TRBV7-2 and TRBJ1-5; D is ambiguous. The V gene lost 1 base and the J gene lost 7 bases, with 14 bases spanning the gap. Germline V gives CDR1 SGHTA, CDR2 FQGNSA. The CDR3 covers 15 residues. The CDR3 DNA follows: TGTGCCAGCAGCTTAGGAGGCCAAGGTGGGCAGCCCCAGCATTTT. Residues: CASSLGGQGGQPQHF.

Ten or more counts support this clonotype. J is TRBJ1-1 and V is TRBV20-1, with D unclear. V was trimmed by 3 bases and J by 2 bases, leaving 10 bases between them. The CDR3 length is 13 residues. CDR1 and CDR2 (germline): DFQATT, SNEGSKA (reference sequence). In DNA form, the CDR3 reads TGCAGTGCTAGTCCGGGGATTAACACTGAAGCTTTCTTT. It specifies CSASPGINTEAFF.

V usage is TRBV6-5 and J usage is TRBJ2-3; D tentatively fits TRBD1 or TRBD2 (5 bases each). Germline V gene lookup returns CDR1 MNHEY and CDR2 SVGAGI. V was clipped by 2 bases and J by 2 bases, with 8 bases between them. The CDR3 has 14 residues. For the CDR3, the DNA is TGTGCCAGCAGTTACCGGGGCAACACAGATACGCAGTATTTT. It codes for CASSYRGNTDTQYF.

This clonotype was counted at least ten times. V usage is TRBV11-2 and J usage is TRBJ1-5, with D hard to call. CDR3 length: 13 residues. With 0 bases removed from V and 7 bases from J, the gap between germline ends came to 7 bases. The germline gives CDR1 SGHAT, CDR2 FQNNGV. The CDR3 sequence is CASSLDIAQPQHF. The DNA of the CDR3 is TGTGCCAGCAGCTTAGATATCGCCCAGCCCCAGCATTTT.